These 15 T cell receptor beta chains came from one sample sequenced in a study of CD8 T cells in Susac syndrome. Random-hexamer reverse transcription was applied to about 0.5 to 1 ug RNA. TCRdb passed the immunoSEQ multiplex PCR reads through MiXCR, listing each CDR3 protein once. Among around 170,000 distinct CDR3 sequences listed, nearly 97% were seen once. The source material was CD4+ T cells from PBMCs. These receptors came from a human donor with Susac syndrome.

This chain uses TRBV20-1 with TRBJ2-5, with TRBD1 as a possible D gene (6 bases). The CDR3 runs 16 residues. Germline CDR1 DFQATT, CDR2 SNEGSKA (reference sequence). V gave up 1 base and J gave up 7 bases, with 22 bases separating them. This CDR3 is CSARVQAPDSPGTQYF. CDR3 nucleotides: TGCAGTGCTAGAGTTCAAGCTCCGGACAGTCCGGGGACCCAGTACTTC.

The chain carries TRBV12-3 or TRBV12-4 and TRBJ2-7; possible D gene TRBD2, 5 bases. This CDR3 is built from 12 residues. V was cut by 4 bases and J by 3 bases, with 7 bases left in between. In DNA, the CDR3 is TGTGCCAGCAGTTGGGAGTTCTACGAGCAGTACTTC. Its protein product is CASSWEFYEQYF.

V gene TRBV20-1 combines with J gene TRBJ1-1, with unresolved D. The CDR3 spans 12 residues. CDR1 is DFQATT and CDR2 is SNEGSKA in the germline V gene (reference sequence). Between the trimmed V and J ends, which lost 0 bases and 2 bases, there was a span of 4 bases. For the CDR3, the DNA is TGCAGTGCTAGAGAAGATAACACTGAAGCTTTCTTT. It translates to CSAREDNTEAFF.

This rearrangement joins TRBV6-5 to TRBJ2-7, with a weak D call TRBD2 (6 bases). This CDR3 spans 14 amino acids. CDR1 MNHEY and CDR2 SVGAGI come from the germline V gene. Trimming removed 8 bases from V and 4 bases from J, with 18 bases in between. The CDR3 here is CASVGRGKGYEQYF. In nucleotides, the CDR3 is TGTGCCAGCGTCGGTCGGGGGAAGGGGTACGAGCAGTACTTC.

The CDR3 sequence: CASSKGRVSYNSPLHF. Here the CDR3 DNA reads TGTGCCAGCAGCAAAGGACGGGTCTCCTATAATTCACCCCTCCACTTT. The V and J genes are TRBV12-3 or TRBV12-4 and TRBJ1-6; unclear D gene. The CDR3 totals 16 residues. V lost 6 bases, J lost 0 bases, and 12 bases lay in between.

The J gene is TRBJ1-3, the V gene TRBV30; D remains ambiguous. The CDR3 contains 13 residues. V was clipped by 8 bases and J by 2 bases, with 13 bases between them. CDR1 GTSNPN and CDR2 SVGIG come from the germline V gene (reference sequence). The chain's CDR3 is CAAAGQTGNTIYF. Written as DNA, the CDR3 is TGTGCCGCCGCTGGGCAGACTGGAAACACCATATATTTT.

This chain joins TRBV30 and TRBJ1-5, with D uncertain. The germline CDR1 and CDR2 sequences are GTSNPN and SVGIG (reference sequence). The CDR3 contains 12 residues. Trimming shortened V by 0 bases and J by 5 bases, and 5 bases separated the two germline ends. CDR3 residues: CAWSVLDQPQHF. DNA for the CDR3: TGTGCCTGGAGTGTACTCGATCAGCCCCAGCATTTT.

The rearrangement uses TRBV7-2 and TRBJ2-5; 9 positions agree with TRBD2. With V trimmed by 5 bases and J by 2 bases, 6 bases remained unmatched. Germline V lookup: CDR1 SGHTA, CDR2 FQGNSA. The CDR3 contains 15 residues. This CDR3 is CASSRVAGDQETQYF. DNA for the CDR3: TGTGCCAGCAGCAGGGTAGCGGGGGATCAAGAGACCCAGTACTTC. Filled out from reference TRBV7-2 and TRBJ2-5, the complete variable domain reads GAGVSQSPSNKVTEKGKDVELRCDPISGHTALYWYRQSLGQGLEFLIYFQGNSAPDKSGLPSDRFSAERTGGSVSTLTIQRTQQEDSAVYLCASSRVAGDQETQYFGPGTRLLVL.

This sequence joins TRBV30 and TRBJ2-1; 7 bases map to TRBD2. Germline V gene data show CDR1 as GTSNPN and CDR2 as SVGIG (reference sequence). J lost 5 bases, V lost 1 base, and 5 bases had no gene match. This CDR3 is 14 amino acids long. CDR3 DNA: TGTGCCTGGAGTGGCCAGCGGGGCCACAATGAGCAGTTCTTC. It codes for CAWSGQRGHNEQFF.

This chain uses TRBV4-1 with TRBJ2-3, with TRBD1 as a possible D gene (5 bases). Trimming stripped 0 bases from V and 2 bases from J, with 9 bases between. Germline values: CDR1 MGHRA, CDR2 YSYEKL. There are 15 residues in the CDR3. CDR3 sequence (DNA): TGCGCCAGCAGCCAAGATCAGGGTTTCACAGATACGCAGTATTTT. It is translated as CASSQDQGFTDTQYF.

The CDR3 sequence: CASSPEQGIRGYTF. The CDR3 nucleotides are TGTGCCAGCAGCCCGGAACAGGGAATAAGAGGCTACACCTTC. This rearrangement joins TRBV6-6 to TRBJ1-2; D is possibly TRBD1 (6 bases). V was shortened by 6 bases and J by 8 bases, with 19 bases between the two germline ends. Germline V gene data show CDR1 as MNHNY and CDR2 as SVGAGI (reference sequence). This CDR3 spans 14 amino acids.

The chain joins TRBV11-2 to TRBJ1-1, with 7 bases that match TRBD1. Germline CDR1 and CDR2: SGHAT and FQNNGV. This CDR3 spans 13 amino acids. The trim removed 0 bases at V and 6 bases at J, leaving 1 base unmatched. This CDR3 reads CASSLDRGAEAFF. As DNA, the CDR3 is TGTGCCAGCAGCTTAGACAGGGGGGCTGAAGCTTTCTTT.

This chain links TRBV6-2 or TRBV6-3 with TRBJ2-1; D gene unclear. V was trimmed by 8 bases and J by 4 bases, leaving 9 bases between them. This CDR3 comprises 12 residues. Germline lookup yields CDR1 MNHEY and CDR2 SVGEGT. CDR3 sequence: CASQERYNEQFF. Here the CDR3 DNA reads TGTGCCAGCCAAGAGCGATACAATGAGCAGTTCTTC.

V gene TRBV12-3 or TRBV12-4 combines with J gene TRBJ2-7, with TRBD1 identical over 7 bases. The CDR3 extends over 13 amino acids. V shed 8 bases, J shed 6 bases, and the junction held 10 bases outside the gene matches. The CDR3 sequence: CASARDSPFEQYF. CDR3 DNA sequence: TGTGCCAGCGCACGGGACAGCCCTTTCGAGCAGTACTTC.

The V and J genes are TRBV29-1 and TRBJ2-3, with TRBD1 matching 7 bases. After removal of 6 bases from V and 0 bases from J, the junction contained 9 bases not matched to a gene. In germline, CDR1 is SQVTM, CDR2 ANQGSEA. The CDR3 consists of 15 residues. As DNA, the CDR3 is TGCAGCGTGAGTCAGACAGGGAGAAGCACAGATACGCAGTATTTT. Residues: CSVSQTGRSTDTQYF.